This paragraph reports one T cell receptor beta chain. No antigen is known for it. The PCR ran on 60 Vbeta and 13 Jbeta primers. The assay was immunoSEQ multiplex PCR, and TCRdb's table has in-frame clones only and misses some. This table holds approximately 190,000 clones, around three quarters found once. V lost 3 bases and J 6 bases, leaving 12 bases between the germline ends. The length of the CDR3 is 14 residues. Germline V gene sequence: CDR1 MRHNA, CDR2 SNTAGT. The data originate from a study of cytomegalovirus exposure and HLA in healthy donors. General study findings and limits: In a later analysis, TCR beta V- and J-gene trimming showed a link to a missense DCLRE1C variant.

The TCR was taken from a woman aged 25 to 39 in good health and CMV-seropositive. The genes are TRBV6-4 and TRBJ2-1; perhaps TRBD1 as D (5 bases). Sequenced input: PBMCs. The CDR3 loop reads CASSEQVEVNEQFF. CDR3 bases: TGTGCCAGCAGTGAACAGGTGGAAGTCAATGAGCAGTTCTTC.